These T cell receptor beta chains were read from a single sample in a study of Ad26.COV2.S vaccination and SARS-CoV-2 variants. Clones were sequenced by immunoSEQ multiplex PCR, and TCRdb holds only the in-frame ones, with some missing. Of over 110,000 clones listed, roughly 89% are singletons. The sample was peripheral blood, taken after recovery from COVID-19. The receptors were gathered from a human donor who had recovered from COVID-19. Both conserved end residues are part of each CDR3. The D gene is left open where the match is weak. Size tells how often a clone was seen (once, few, many) or the class of an expanded clone, and some rows leave it out.

v_call	clone_size	j_call	d_call	cdr3_nt	cdr3_aa
TRBV28	.	TRBJ1-1	.	TGTGCCAGCAACTCTTACGGGACCCGGGGGTACGCTTTCTTT	CASNSYGTRGYAFF
TRBV19	once	TRBJ2-5	.	TGTGCCAGTAGTATAGATCATGGGGAAGCGACCCAAGAGACCCAGTACTTC	CASSIDHGEATQETQYF
TRBV12-5	.	TRBJ1-5	.	TGTGCTAGTGGTTTGGTTCCGGGACTCACAACCCATCAGCCCCAGCATTTT	CASGLVPGLTTHQPQHF
TRBV28	.	TRBJ1-2	.	TGTGCCAGCAGAACAGGGACCTATGGCTACACCTTC	CASRTGTYGYTF
TRBV19	few	TRBJ1-2	.	TGTGCCAGTAGTAGCAGCGCCTTTTATGGCTACACCTTC	CASSSSAFYGYTF
TRBV24-1	.	TRBJ2-2	.	TGTGCCACCAGTCTCTCTACAACTCTCACCGGGGAGCTGTTTTTT	CATSLSTTLTGELFF
TRBV29-1	.	TRBJ1-1	.	TGCAGCGTTGATTATATGGGGGAGCGGACTGAAGCTTTCTTT	CSVDYMGERTEAFF
TRBV19	.	TRBJ1-1	.	TGTGCCAGTAGTGAAGGGCCCGAGTCTAGTGAAGCTTTCTTT	CASSEGPESSEAFF
TRBV4-3	.	TRBJ2-7	.	TGCGCCAGCAGCCAAGGACATAGCTCCTACGAGCAGTACTTC	CASSQGHSSYEQYF
TRBV5-1	.	TRBJ2-3	.	TGCGCCAGCAGCTCGGGACCCAGGGGAGGCACAGATACGCAGTATTTT	CASSSGPRGGTDTQYF
TRBV27	.	TRBJ2-1	TRBD1	TGTGCCAGCAGTTGGGGACAGTCCTCCTACAATGAGCAGTTCTTC	CASSWGQSSYNEQFF
TRBV28	.	TRBJ2-3	TRBD2	TGTGCCAGCAGTAGCGGGGGGAACAGGGATACGCAGTATTTT	CASSSGGNRDTQYF
TRBV28	.	TRBJ1-2	.	TGTGCCAGCAGTTCTGCGTGGGGCTACACCTTC	CASSSAWGYTF
TRBV4-3	.	TRBJ2-3	.	TGCGCCAGCAGCCAAGAAATAGGTGATTTGGATACGCAGTATTTT	CASSQEIGDLDTQYF
TRBV5-4	.	TRBJ2-7	.	TGTGCCAGCGGTAGGGACCCGATGGGATACTACGAGCAGTACTTC	CASGRDPMGYYEQYF
TRBV5-6	.	TRBJ1-4	.	TGTGCCAGCAGCTTGGCGGGAGGGCGGGAAAAACTGTTTTTT	CASSLAGGREKLFF
TRBV5-1	once	TRBJ1-1	.	TGCGCCAGCAGCTTGGGCGGATCGGGCACTGAAGCTTTCTTT	CASSLGGSGTEAFF
TRBV11-2	.	TRBJ1-2	TRBD1	TGTGCCACCCCATCCCGGGACAGGGTGCGGGGAGGCTACACCTTC	CATPSRDRVRGGYTF
TRBV7-2	.	TRBJ2-2	TRBD1	TGTGCCAGCAGCCTAGGTTTAGGACAGGGATATTCCGGGGAGCTGTTTTTT	CASSLGLGQGYSGELFF
TRBV5-4	few	TRBJ2-5	TRBD1	TGTGCCAGCAGCTTTAGACAGGGTGGGTTAGAGACCCAGTACTTC	CASSFRQGGLETQYF
TRBV7-9	.	TRBJ2-2	.	TGTGCCAGCAGCTCCCTTCTACGAGGTACCAGAGTGGCCGGGGAGCTGTTTTTT	CASSSLLRGTRVAGELFF
TRBV21-1	.	TRBJ1-4	.	TGTGCCAGCAGCAAAGGCGGATTGGGGGGTGCAACTAATGAAAAACTGTTTTTT	CASSKGGLGGATNEKLFF
TRBV7-9	.	TRBJ2-3	TRBD2	TGTGCCAGCAGCTCACCTAGGGGACTAGCCACAGATACGCAGTATTTT	CASSSPRGLATDTQYF
TRBV6-5	.	TRBJ2-3	.	TGTGCCAGCAGTTACTCGACTGGGCCCTCCACAGATACGCAGTATTTT	CASSYSTGPSTDTQYF
TRBV5-4	few	TRBJ2-7	.	TGTGCCAGCAGCTCCGGACCGACAGGGCAGTACTTC	CASSSGPTGQYF
TRBV28	.	TRBJ2-3	TRBD2	TGTGCCAGCAGCCGATACGGGACTAACACAGATACGCAGTATTTT	CASSRYGTNTDTQYF
TRBV5-1	.	TRBJ1-2	TRBD1	TGCGCCAGCAGCTTGGTCCAGGGGGACTATGGCTACACCTTC	CASSLVQGDYGYTF
TRBV4-3	.	TRBJ1-1	.	TGCGCCAGCAGCCAATACTCAAGGGGGACTGAAGCTTTCTTT	CASSQYSRGTEAFF
TRBV4-3	.	TRBJ1-1	.	TGCGCCAGCAGCGTCGGAGGGGGGATTGAAGCTTTCTTT	CASSVGGGIEAFF
TRBV5-1	once	TRBJ2-1	TRBD2	TGCGCCAGCAGCTTGACTAGCGGGGGCGACGAGCAGTTCTTC	CASSLTSGGDEQFF
TRBV5-1	.	TRBJ1-1	.	TGCGCCAGCAGACTGATGCAGTCCATACCTGAAGCTTTCTTT	CASRLMQSIPEAFF
TRBV25-1	.	TRBJ2-7	.	TGTGCCAGCAGTCGACAGCAAGGCTACGAGCAGTACTTC	CASSRQQGYEQYF
TRBV19	.	TRBJ1-2	.	TGTGCCAGTAGTAACACCGGGTCCTATGGCTACACCTTC	CASSNTGSYGYTF
TRBV28	.	TRBJ2-3	TRBD1	TGTGCCAGCAGTCCCTGGACAGGGGGCGCGACAGATACGCAGTATTTT	CASSPWTGGATDTQYF
TRBV11-2	.	TRBJ2-3	.	TGTGCCAGCAGCTTAGCAGGCACAGATACGCAGTATTTT	CASSLAGTDTQYF
TRBV6-2/TRBV6-3	.	TRBJ2-3	TRBD2	TGTGCCAGCAGCAACCGGGACGGGGGGATCACAGATACGCAGTATTTT	CASSNRDGGITDTQYF
TRBV28	.	TRBJ1-4	TRBD1	TGTGCCAGCAGTTTACGGGACAGTAATGAAAAACTGTTTTTT	CASSLRDSNEKLFF
TRBV4-3	.	TRBJ2-7	.	TGCGCCAGCAGCCAGACTGACGGGGGGCCCTACGAGCAGTACTTC	CASSQTDGGPYEQYF
TRBV12-3/TRBV12-4	.	TRBJ2-7	.	TGTGCCAGCAGTTTGGGCAGCTACGAGCAGTACTTC	CASSLGSYEQYF
TRBV6-5	.	TRBJ2-3	TRBD1	TGTGCCAGCAGTTTGGGACAGGGCGATACGCAGTATTTT	CASSLGQGDTQYF
TRBV6-2/TRBV6-3	.	TRBJ2-3	TRBD1	TGTGCCAGCAGTGACAGGGAAGGAGATACGCAGTATTTT	CASSDREGDTQYF
TRBV5-6	.	TRBJ2-7	.	TGTGCCAGCAGCCCGGGACGGGACTACGAGCAGTACTTC	CASSPGRDYEQYF
TRBV6-5	.	TRBJ1-1	.	TGTGCCAGCAGTTACGGGCGAGAGGCTGAAGCTTTCTTT	CASSYGREAEAFF
TRBV5-1	.	TRBJ2-3	.	TGCGCCAGCAGCTTGGGGTCGGGAGCGAGCGATACGCAGTATTTT	CASSLGSGASDTQYF
TRBV18	.	TRBJ2-1	TRBD2	TGTGCCAGCTCACCAATTGGATCGGGAGGTGAGCAGTTCTTC	CASSPIGSGGEQFF
TRBV10-3	.	TRBJ1-1	.	TGTGCCATCAGTGAAAGAGCCGATGAAGCTTTCTTT	CAISERADEAFF